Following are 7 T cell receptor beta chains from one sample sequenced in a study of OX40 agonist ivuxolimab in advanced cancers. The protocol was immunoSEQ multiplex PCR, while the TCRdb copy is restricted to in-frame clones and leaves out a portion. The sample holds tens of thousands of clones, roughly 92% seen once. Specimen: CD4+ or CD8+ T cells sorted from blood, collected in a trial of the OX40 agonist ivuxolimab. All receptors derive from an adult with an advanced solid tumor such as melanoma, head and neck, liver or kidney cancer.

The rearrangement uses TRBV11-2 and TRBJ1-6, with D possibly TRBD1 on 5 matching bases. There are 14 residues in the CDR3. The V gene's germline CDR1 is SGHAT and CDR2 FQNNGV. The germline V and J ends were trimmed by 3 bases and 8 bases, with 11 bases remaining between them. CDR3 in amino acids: CASSFGGWDSPLHF. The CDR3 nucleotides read TGTGCCAGCAGCTTTGGGGGGTGGGATTCACCCCTCCACTTT.

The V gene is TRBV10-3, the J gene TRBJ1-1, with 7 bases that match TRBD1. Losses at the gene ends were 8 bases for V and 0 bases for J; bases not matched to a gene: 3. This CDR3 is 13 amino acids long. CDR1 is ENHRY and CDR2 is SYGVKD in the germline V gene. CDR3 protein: CAIVGTVNTEAFF. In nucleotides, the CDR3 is TGTGCCATCGTCGGGACAGTGAACACTGAAGCTTTCTTT.

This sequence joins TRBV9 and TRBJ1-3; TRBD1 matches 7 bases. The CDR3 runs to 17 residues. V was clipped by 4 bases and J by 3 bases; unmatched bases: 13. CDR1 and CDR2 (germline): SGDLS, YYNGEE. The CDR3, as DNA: TGTGCCAGCAGCTTGACAGGGACATTCGGCCTTGGAAACACCATATATTTT. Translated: CASSLTGTFGLGNTIYF.

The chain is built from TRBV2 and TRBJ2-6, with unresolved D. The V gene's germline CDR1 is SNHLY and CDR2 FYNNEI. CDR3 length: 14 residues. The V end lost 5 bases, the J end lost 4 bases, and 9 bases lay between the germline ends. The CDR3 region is CASSHGSGANVLTF. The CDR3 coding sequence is TGTGCCAGCAGTCATGGGTCAGGGGCCAACGTCCTGACTTTC.

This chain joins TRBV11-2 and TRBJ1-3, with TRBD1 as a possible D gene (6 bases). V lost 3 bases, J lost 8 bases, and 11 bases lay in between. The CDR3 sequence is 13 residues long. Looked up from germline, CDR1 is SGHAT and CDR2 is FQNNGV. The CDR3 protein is CASSFAEGDTIYF. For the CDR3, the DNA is TGTGCCAGCAGCTTTGCGGAGGGGGACACCATATATTTT.

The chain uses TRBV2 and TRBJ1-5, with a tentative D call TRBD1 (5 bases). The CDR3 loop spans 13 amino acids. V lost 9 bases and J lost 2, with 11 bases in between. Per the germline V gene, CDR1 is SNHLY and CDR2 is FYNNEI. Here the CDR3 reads CASGGIGNQPQHF. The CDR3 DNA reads TGTGCCAGTGGGGGAATAGGCAATCAGCCCCAGCATTTT.

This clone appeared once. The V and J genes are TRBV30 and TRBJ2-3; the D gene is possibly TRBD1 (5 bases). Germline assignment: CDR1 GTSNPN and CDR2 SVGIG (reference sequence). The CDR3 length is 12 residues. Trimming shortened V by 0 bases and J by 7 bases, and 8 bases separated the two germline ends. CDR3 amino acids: CAWSVDRNTQYF. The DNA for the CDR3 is TGTGCCTGGAGTGTCGACAGAAATACGCAGTATTTT.